The rows below give T cell receptor beta chains drawn from one sample of a study of blood T cell repertoires in COVID-19. The table came from immunoSEQ multiplex PCR; TCRdb's copy has only in-frame clones and leaves some out. Seen here are approximately 180,000 clones, about 90% observed once, and the top ten hold around 1.2%. Sequencing input: PBMCs or T cells enriched from blood (not recorded which). The receptors were sampled from a human donor with acute COVID-19. The donor label of this sample is uncertain. CDR3s leave out the opening cysteine and the closing phenylalanine or tryptophan.

>TRBV14|TRBJ2-5
ASSPILQLQETQY
>TRBV10-3|TRBJ1-2
AISAAGDGYT
>TRBV19|TRBJ2-7
ASSPRQGNYEQY
>TRBV5-1|TRBJ2-2
ASSLDGSRGTGELF
>TRBV10-1|TRBJ2-7
ASSEQGADDEQY
>TRBV7-2|TRBJ2-2
ASSLQKGTGTLNTGELF
>TRBV27|TRBJ1-5
ASGDRQPQH
>TRBV5-6|TRBJ1-5
ASSLWDRVGNQPQH
>TRBV5-1|TRBJ2-1
ASSVRTSEYNEQF
>TRBV28|TRBJ2-3
ASSSGGSNTDTQY
>TRBV5-1|TRBJ1-4
ASSLESGEKLF
>TRBV29-1|TRBJ1-2
SVFDSNYGYT
>TRBV30|TRBJ2-1
AWSVRGSGEQF
>TRBV4-1|TRBJ1-1
ASRLGANEAF
>TRBV4-1|TRBJ1-1
ASSPQTGVNTEAF
>TRBV2|TRBJ2-7
ASRDSYEQY
>TRBV24-1|TRBJ1-2
ATSDSGTGGLGGGYT
>TRBV7-2|TRBJ1-2
ASSSVDSTGYT
>TRBV12-3/TRBV12-4|TRBJ1-4
ASSLRQKLF
>TRBV3-1/TRBV3-2|TRBJ2-5
ASSHIGLKQETQY
>TRBV5-1|TRBJ2-7
ASSGGTSMALMNEQY
>TRBV6-5|TRBJ2-7
ASNTQNSYEQY
>TRBV5-4|TRBJ2-1
ASSWTSAGYNEQF
>TRBV2|TRBJ1-2
ASSDPGQGAYGYT
>TRBV10-3|TRBJ2-6
AISEARQANVLT
>TRBV5-6|TRBJ2-3
ASQVKPTDTQY
>TRBV19|TRBJ1-5
ASSKLTGDLDIYSNQPQH
>TRBV24-1|TRBJ2-1
ATSARQGALYNEQF
>TRBV6-1|TRBJ1-2
ASSDGTGVYGYT
>TRBV4-3|TRBJ2-2
ASSRGQGARTGELF
>TRBV4-1|TRBJ2-7
ASSQDWRAGQGYEQY
>TRBV5-6|TRBJ1-2
ASRFAAVGENYGYT
>TRBV7-6|TRBJ2-3
ASSASGGRTDTQY
>TRBV7-9|TRBJ1-4
ASSDPGQGVLNEKLF
>TRBV6-5|TRBJ1-4
ASTPLGTGNEKLF
>TRBV18|TRBJ1-1
ASSPGNTVMNTEAF
>TRBV3-1/TRBV3-2|TRBJ1-3
ASSPEDSGNTIY
>TRBV5-4|TRBJ2-7
ASSLDSYSSYEQY
>TRBV11-2|TRBJ1-1
ASSWLPRGNTEAF
>TRBV27|TRBJ1-2
ASGRQVPGEWGYT
>TRBV15|TRBJ1-5
ATSRDYPRGNQPQH
>TRBV25-1|TRBJ1-1
ASSDGQGVMNTEAF
>TRBV7-9|TRBJ1-1
ASTRNTEAF
>TRBV13|TRBJ2-3
ASSSTGAAGTLPNTDTQY